This T cell receptor beta chain came from a study of graft-versus-host responses after intestinal transplantation. Here immunoSEQ multiplex PCR was the method, and the copy in TCRdb shows in-frame clones only, minus some. The table records approximately 74,000 clones, 92% of them present only once. The germline V gene encodes CDR1 SEHNR and CDR2 FQNEAQ (reference sequence). V lost 2 bases to trimming and J lost 4 bases; unmatched junction nucleotides: 7. The CDR3 runs to 15 residues. The chain uses TRBV7-9 and TRBJ2-7; 8 positions match TRBD2. The starting material was PBMCs, obtained 98 days after intestinal transplantation. The sequence came from a human patient who received an intestinal transplant, so some T cells may come from the graft donor. DNA for the CDR3: TGTGCCAGCAGCTTACTGACTAGCGTTAGGTACGAGCAGTACTTC. It is translated as CASSLLTSVRYEQYF.